These 26 T cell receptor delta chains came from one sample sequenced in a study of γδ T cells in repeated Plasmodium falciparum infection. TCRdb reapplied CATT to the multiplex PCR reads. The sample yields 50,000 or so delta-chain clones, around 1.6% seen once. Flow sorting of PBMC yielded separate Vgamma9/Vdelta2+ and Vdelta2-negative gammadelta T cell populations for bulk repertoire analysis. Source material: gamma-delta T cells from blood. All receptors derive from a pool of human donors (malaria-infected and uninfected, not separated).

A remark on this clone: The likely explanation is a read error, given a far larger clone one base away. The same CDR3 can be traced to other DNA sequences in this sample. V gene assignment gives TRDV2, but the J gene was left uncalled. CDR3 length equals 16 residues. Per germline, CDR1 GEAIGNYY and CDR2 EKD. CDR3 residues: CACDPAPFKYTDKLIF. DNA of the CDR3: TGTGCCTGTGACCCGGCCCCCTTTAAATACACCGATAAACTCATCTTC.

Note on this clone: A much larger clone differs from this one at a single base, so this may be a read error. Within the sample, other DNA sequences also encode this same CDR3. This rearrangement joins TRDV1 to TRDJ1; D may be TRDD2 or TRDD3 (5 bases each). In germline, CDR1 is TSWWSYY, CDR2 QGS. The V and J ends lost 3 bases and 2 bases respectively, with 19 bases between them. This CDR3 has 17 amino acids. Written as DNA, the CDR3 is TGTGCTCTTGGGGACTTCCCGTCCTCCTGGGAAACCGATAAACTCATCTTT. Protein: CALGDFPSSWETDKLIF.

This clone was detected a few times. At the DNA level, this CDR3 is encoded by other sequences in the same sample as well. The chain combines TRDV1 with TRDJ1; TRDD3 matches 10 bases. Germline matching of the DNA provided the J gene here, since TCRdb leaves it blank. Germline CDR1 reads TSWWSYY; CDR2 reads QGS. The V gene end was trimmed by 1 base and the J gene end by 4 bases; junction bases not matched to a gene: 21. The CDR3 spans 21 residues. The DNA for the CDR3 is TGTGCTCTTGGGGAACCTTCCCCCCCCATACTGGGGGATCGGCCTTACGATAAACTCATCTTT. This encodes CALGEPSPPILGDRPYDKLIF.

This clone was found a few times. The TCRdb protein comes from a much larger clone and disagrees with this DNA's translation at residue 8, likely due to a read error; the protein given here is derived from the DNA. This chain uses TRAV38-2/DV8 with TRDJ1; 9 positions match TRDD3. No J gene was available from TCRdb, and it was assigned here by a germline match of the DNA. Germline V gene lookup returns CDR1 TSESDYY and CDR2 QEAYKQQN. There are 20 residues in the CDR3. This chain's CDR3 is CAPMGLPGWGMYLYTDKLIF. CDR3 sequence (DNA): TGTGCGCCCATGGGGCTCCCGGGCTGGGGGATGTACCTGTACACCGATAAACTCATCTTT.

In regard to this clone: The translation of this DNA and the TCRdb protein of a much larger clone differ at residue 13, probably owing to a read error; the protein shown here is translated from the DNA. The V call is TRDV1, the J call TRDJ1; D remains ambiguous. TCRdb records no J gene; here it was assigned by comparing the DNA to germline. Germline CDR1 TSWWSYY, CDR2 QGS. CDR3 size: 17 residues. The CDR3 DNA sequence: TGTGCTCTTGGGGAATGCCCCTATACCCTGAGGACCGGTAAACTCATCTTT. Translation: CALGECPYTLRTGKLIF.

This clone was seen more than once but under ten times. A far bigger clonotype differs at one base, so this is likely a read error. V is TRDV2 and J is TRDJ1; D call uncertain. The J gene, left out of TCRdb, was set here by checking the DNA against germline. Germline CDR1 and CDR2: GEAIGNYY and EKD. The ends were cut back, 1 base at V and 2 bases at J, with 10 bases in the middle. CDR3 length: 14 residues. The CDR3 DNA reads as TGTGCCTGTGACACTCTGCGCACGACCGATAAACTCATCTTT. Translating gives CACDTLRTTDKLIF.

This clone was counted between two and nine times. The mismatch at residue 10 between this DNA's translation and the TCRdb protein of a much larger clone likely reflects a read error; the protein shown is translated from the DNA. The chain has TRDV2 and TRDJ3; 10 bases fit TRDD3. No J gene is reported in TCRdb; it was inferred here by comparing the DNA with germline. Looked up from germline, CDR1 is GEAIGNYY and CDR2 is EKD. Trimming at V came to 0 bases and at J to 1 base, leaving 23 bases not matched to a gene. There are 25 residues in the CDR3. The CDR3 loop is CACDTGVSDAYWGIRHSWDTRQMFF. The CDR3, as DNA: TGTGCCTGTGACACCGGAGTTTCCGACGCATACTGGGGGATCCGACATTCCTGGGACACCCGACAGATGTTTTTC.

At least ten counts were recorded for this clone. This chain connects TRDV1 to TRDJ1; TRDD2 or TRDD3 may be the D gene (7 bases each). Trimming shortened V by 0 bases and J by 3 bases, and 23 bases separated the two germline ends. From germline, CDR1 is TSWWSYY and CDR2 QGS. This CDR3 has 19 amino acids. The CDR3 DNA follows: TGTGCTCTTGGGGAACTAAGTATCCTTCCTGGGGGGTGGTCCGATAAACTCATCTTT. Translated, it gives CALGELSILPGGWSDKLIF.

This clone has at least ten counts. Different DNA sequences within this sample yield the same CDR3. The chain recombines TRDV1 with TRDJ1; D tentatively reads TRDD2 or TRDD3 (7 bases each). Between the trimmed V and J ends, which lost 1 base and 5 bases, there was a span of 35 bases. CDR1 and CDR2 (germline): TSWWSYY, QGS. The CDR3 loop spans 22 amino acids. CDR3 sequence (DNA): TGTGCTCTTGGGGAACATCCTTCCTTGTACTGGGGAAGCCGGACACTTACTGATAAACTCATCTTT. It is translated as CALGEHPSLYWGSRTLTDKLIF.

Only a few counts were recorded for this clone. The amino acid sequence in TCRdb belongs to a much larger clone and departs from this DNA's translation at residue 16, likely a sequencing read error; the sequence shown is translated from the DNA. The V gene is TRDV1, the J gene TRDJ1; 7 bases fit TRDD3. TCRdb lists no J gene, so it was determined here by aligning the DNA to germline. The CDR3 sequence is 21 residues long. The J segment lost 3 bases and the V segment lost 9 bases, leaving 31 bases of the junction unmatched. Germline V lookup: CDR1 TSWWSYY, CDR2 QGS. Here the CDR3 DNA reads TGTGCTCTCATAACCAAGCCTTCTCCTAACTGGGGACCTAATTACGCCGATAAACTCATCTTT. Translation gives CALITKPSPNWGPNYADKLIF.

This clone was recorded at least ten times. This sample also contains other DNA sequences that code for the same CDR3. V gene TRDV1 combines with J gene TRDJ1; 13 bases map to TRDD3. This CDR3 contains 25 residues. V lost 3 bases and J lost 0; bases outside the gene matches: 28. The germline V gene encodes CDR1 TSWWSYY and CDR2 QGS. In nucleotides, the CDR3 is TGTGCTCTTGGGGATGAACCTTCCTACCGTTACTGGGGGATACGCTGGTCGGCGTACACCGATAAACTCATCTTT. It encodes CALGDEPSYRYWGIRWSAYTDKLIF.

About this clone itself: This likely traces to a read error, being one base from a far larger clone. The same CDR3 also results from other DNA sequences found in this sample. The chain combines TRDV2 with TRDJ1; 11 nucleotides align to TRDD3. TCRdb does not report a J gene; here it was assigned by matching the DNA to germline references. CDR1 and CDR2 from the germline V gene are GEAIGNYY and EKD. The CDR3 length is 19 residues. CDR3 loop: CACDTGPGGYPPYTDKLIF. The CDR3 region has the DNA TGTGCCTGCGACACCGGCCCTGGGGGATACCCTCCGTACACCGATAAACTCATCTTT.

Many counts were recorded for this clone. Other DNA variants within this sample encode the same CDR3. The chain couples TRDV3 to TRDJ1; TRDD3 matches at 10 bases. V gave up 2 bases and J gave up 0 bases; unmatched junction bases: 12. CDR3 length: 17 residues. Germline lookup yields CDR1 TVYSNPD and CDR2 GDNSRS (reference sequence). The CDR3 coding sequence is TGTGCCTTTCCCGCCTGGGTACTGGGGGATTACACCGATAAACTCATCTTT. Its protein product is CAFPAWVLGDYTDKLIF.

This clone was recorded at least ten times. This chain joins TRDV1 and TRDJ1; 9 nucleotides align to TRDD2. Trimming took 5 bases from V and 0 from J; bases not matched to a gene: 28. The CDR3 is made up of 23 amino acids. CDR1 and CDR2 (germline): TSWWSYY, QGS. The CDR3 nucleotides are TGTGCTCTTGGGACCCAACTCGAGCCTTCCTACCGAGTCGGCACCTACTACACCGATAAACTCATCTTT. Its translation is CALGTQLEPSYRVGTYYTDKLIF.

This clone was observed many times. Other DNA sequences in the sample encode the same CDR3. CDR3 in amino acids: CALGEKSFLRVLTGGYAVKFSDKLIF. DNA for the CDR3: TGTGCTCTTGGGGAAAAATCGTTCCTAAGGGTTTTAACTGGAGGATACGCCGTGAAGTTCTCAGATAAACTCATCTTT. The chain employs TRDV1 and TRDJ1; the D gene is possibly TRDD3 (7 bases). Here the J gene came from matching the DNA to germline, since TCRdb omits it. The germline gives CDR1 TSWWSYY, CDR2 QGS. The CDR3 is 26 amino acids. Trimming took off 2 bases at V and 5 bases at J, with 48 bases between the two ends.

Comment on this clone: This sequence is one base from a far larger clone and is likely a read error. Other DNA sequences from this sample encode an identical CDR3 as well. The V and J genes are TRDV1 and TRDJ1, with a weak D call TRDD3 (6 bases). TCRdb records no J gene; here it was assigned by comparing the DNA to germline. The V end lost 2 bases, the J end lost 1 base, and 38 bases lay between the germline ends. Germline CDR1 and CDR2: TSWWSYY and QGS. The CDR3 has 24 amino acids. CDR3: CALGEGEGTVIPVLGIACTDKLIF. The CDR3 coding sequence is TGTGCTCTTGGGGAAGGGGAAGGAACGGTCATTCCAGTGCTGGGGATTGCCTGCACCGATAAACTCATCTTT.

Notes on this clone: It may be a read error: a sequence one base away is much more abundant. CDR3 nucleotide sequence: TGTGCTCTCGGAATTTTCCGTCCTAGTACTGGGGGAGACGTGAAACTCATCTTT. It translates to CALGIFRPSTGGDVKLIF. The J gene is TRDJ1, the V gene TRDV1; 9 bases are a match to TRDD3. This CDR3 has 18 residues. J gave up 8 bases and V 9 bases, and 25 bases lay outside the gene matches. From germline, CDR1 is TSWWSYY and CDR2 QGS.

This clone was seen a few times. V and J are TRDV1 and TRDJ1, with 9 bases that match TRDD3. TCRdb records no J gene; here it was assigned by comparing the DNA to germline. Germline CDR1 is TSWWSYY and CDR2 is QGS. The V gene end was trimmed by 2 bases and the J gene end by 0 bases; junction bases not matched to a gene: 16. There are 20 residues in the CDR3. The CDR3 loop is CALGEEQSYRGYGYTDKLIF. The CDR3 nucleotides are TGTGCTCTTGGGGAAGAGCAGTCCTACCGGGGATACGGGTACACCGATAAACTCATCTTT.

In its sample, this clone was seen a few times. The TCRdb protein, from a much larger clone, departs from this DNA's translation at residue 9, likely by read error; the protein shown derives from the DNA. V is TRDV1 and J is TRDJ1; TRDD3 matches 11 bases. V lost 3 bases to trimming and J lost 5 bases; unmatched junction nucleotides: 32. Per germline, CDR1 TSWWSYY and CDR2 QGS. The CDR3 spans 24 residues. The CDR3 nucleotides read TGTGCTCTTGGGGATCCCGGACGCCCTCCCCGGTCTGGGGGATACCCTCGACACCGGGATAAACTCATCTTT. Translating it yields CALGDPGRPPRSGGYPRHRDKLIF.

This clone appeared a few times. TCRdb's protein for this DNA is that of a much larger clone and differs from the translation at residue 13, likely a read error; the protein shown is the DNA translation. This sequence joins TRDV2 and TRDJ1, with D possibly matching TRDD3 (6 bases). No J gene is reported in TCRdb; it was inferred here by comparing the DNA with germline. The CDR3 is 16 amino acids. In germline, CDR1 is GEAIGNYY, CDR2 EKD. In nucleotides, the CDR3 is TGTGCCTGTGACACCGTTGGGGGCCGCTACACCGATAGACTCATCTTT. Protein product: CACDTVGGRYTDRLIF.

This clone was detected many times. The gene calls are TRDV2 and TRDJ1; 11 bases are shared with TRDD3. V shed 4 bases and J 3 bases; nucleotides not matched to a gene: 15. Germline V lookup: CDR1 GEAIGNYY, CDR2 EKD. The CDR3 contains 18 residues. The CDR3 protein is CACDHLNLGDTEADKLIF. The CDR3 nucleotides read TGTGCCTGTGATCATCTCAATCTGGGGGATACCGAAGCCGATAAACTCATCTTT.

This clone was detected only a few times. The protein held in TCRdb is that of a much larger clone and does not match this DNA's translation at residue 14, likely because of a read error; the protein shown is translated from the DNA. The J gene went uncalled, whereas the V gene is TRDV1; whether TRDD3, the table's D call, matches the DNA was not checked. CDR3 length: 16 residues. The germline V gene encodes CDR1 TSWWSYY and CDR2 QGS. CDR3 DNA sequence: TGTGCTCTTGGGGAAGCTGTTAGAGGCCTCCGGGGTAAACCCATCTTT. Encoded protein: CALGEAVRGLRGKPIF.

This clone was recorded a few times. TCRdb records a much larger clone's protein for this DNA, with a difference at residue 5 that likely arises from a read error; the protein given is the translation of the DNA. The V call is TRDV1, the J call TRDJ1, with TRDD3 matching 7 bases. TCRdb is silent on the J gene; assignment here came from matching the DNA to germline. The CDR3 spans 23 residues. The germline gives CDR1 TSWWSYY, CDR2 QGS. The ends lost 3 bases at V and 1 base at J; junction bases unmatched: 29. The CDR3 sequence is CALGDPGGGSRGLWGQSTDKLIF. The CDR3 DNA follows: TGTGCTCTTGGGGATCCTGGAGGTGGTTCCCGAGGACTCTGGGGGCAATCCACCGATAAACTCATCTTT.

This clone was seen a few times. A much larger clone lies one base from this, so it may be a read error. Other DNA sequences within the sample encode an identical CDR3. V and J are TRDV2 and TRDJ1; TRDD3 matches 11 bases. The CDR3 is made up of 15 amino acids. Germline V gene lookup returns CDR1 GEAIGNYY and CDR2 EKD. For the CDR3, the DNA is TGTGCCTGTGACAAACTGGGGGATAGATCCGATAAGCTCATCTTT. It encodes CACDKLGDRSDKLIF.

This clone was counted at least ten times. Since a much larger clone is just one base distant, this may be a read error. Different DNA sequences within this sample yield the same CDR3. This chain connects TRDV2 to TRDJ3; tentatively, D is TRDD3 (5 bases). The J gene, absent from TCRdb, was called here by matching the DNA to germline. CDR1 and CDR2 (germline): GEAIGNYY, EKD. This CDR3 is built from 20 residues. The CDR3 DNA is TGTGCCTGTGACCTCCTCTCGGACGTCCCCCGCTCCTGGGACACCAGACAGATGTTTTTC. It translates to CACDLLSDVPRSWDTRQMFF.

To note about this clone: The mismatch at residue 13 between this DNA's translation and the TCRdb protein of a much larger clone likely reflects a read error; the protein shown is translated from the DNA. J is TRDJ1 and V is TRDV1, with TRDD2 as a possible D gene (5 bases). Per germline, CDR1 TSWWSYY and CDR2 QGS. This CDR3 is 17 amino acids long. Trimming removed 0 bases from V and 6 bases from J, with 20 bases in between. In DNA form, the CDR3 reads TGTGCTCTTGGGGAACTGGGTCCTAAGGGCTTAGGTAATAAACTCATCTTT. Translation: CALGELGPKGLGNKLIF.